This T cell receptor beta chain was observed in a study of blood T cell repertoires in COVID-19. Study background: Samples taken during acute and convalescent COVID-19 were collected in the United States, Italy and Spain. Nucleic acid was either cDNA or gDNA, and it came from T cells, B-cell-depleted T cells, or PBMCs.

Source study methods: Nucleated cell counts were estimated from reference gene primer amplification. The repertoire was sequenced with immunoSEQ multiplex PCR; TCRdb's copy has only in-frame clones and lacks some. V and J calls and clone size come straight from that table; D and trimming were deduced from the DNA. The profile covers a few hundred thousand clones, with approximately 88% appearing a single time and 2% to 2.5% taken by the ten largest. V was trimmed by 4 bases and J by 0 bases, leaving 13 bases between them. The germline V gene has CDR1 LGHNA and CDR2 YSLEER. The CDR3 length is 16 residues. Cohorts were determined from participant-reported clinical history.

The sample taken for sequencing was PBMCs or T cells enriched from blood (not recorded which). The TCR was taken from a woman aged 40 to 55 with acute COVID-19. This sequence joins TRBV4-3 and TRBJ2-1; weak D call: TRBD2 (5 bases). DNA of the CDR3: TGCGCCAGCAGCCGCGTGGCGGGCAACTCCTACAATGAGCAGTTCTTC. As protein: CASSRVAGNSYNEQFF.